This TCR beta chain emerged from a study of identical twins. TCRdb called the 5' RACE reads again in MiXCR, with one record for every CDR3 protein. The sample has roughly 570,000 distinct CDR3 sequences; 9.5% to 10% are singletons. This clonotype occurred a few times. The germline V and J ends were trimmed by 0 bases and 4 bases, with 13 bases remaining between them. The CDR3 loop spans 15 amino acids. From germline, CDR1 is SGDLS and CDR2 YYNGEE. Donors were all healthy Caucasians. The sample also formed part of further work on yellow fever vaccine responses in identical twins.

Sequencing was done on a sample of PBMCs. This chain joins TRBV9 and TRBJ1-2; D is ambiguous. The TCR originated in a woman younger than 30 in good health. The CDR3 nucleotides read TGTGCCAGCAGCGTAGGAGGCAAACCCTCCTATGGCTACACCTTC. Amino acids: CASSVGGKPSYGYTF.